Listed below are T cell receptor beta chains from one sample, sequenced in a study of blood T cell repertoires in COVID-19. Profiled with immunoSEQ multiplex PCR; TCRdb holds only in-frame clones, not every one. The sample shows about 160,000 clones, approximately 93% of them seen only once. The sample comprised peripheral blood. These receptors were obtained from a woman aged 55-69 years with COVID-19, enrolled during active disease. The CDR3 runs from the conserved cysteine through the conserved F or W. The order of the fields is D gene, J gene, CDR3 length, V gene, CDR3 DNA, CDR3 protein. A D gene is named only where the DNA matches it firmly.

NA	TRBJ1-2	14	TRBV6-5	TGTGCCAGCAGTTACTCCCGGGGGACCTATGGCTACACCTTC	CASSYSRGTYGYTF
NA	TRBJ1-1	14	TRBV9	TGTGCCAGCAGCGTGGACTGGTTGAACACTGAAGCTTTCTTT	CASSVDWLNTEAFF
NA	TRBJ1-2	14	TRBV30	TGTGCCTGGAGTATCTTCAGGGGACACTATGGCTACACCTTC	CAWSIFRGHYGYTF
NA	TRBJ1-2	14	TRBV25-1	TGTGCCAGCAGGGACAGAGGAGGTGGCTATGGCTACACCTTC	CASRDRGGGYGYTF
TRBD1	TRBJ2-4	16	TRBV7-2	TGTGCCAGCAGCTTAGATACAGGGGCGACCAAAAACATTCAGTACTTC	CASSLDTGATKNIQYF
TRBD1	TRBJ2-3	14	TRBV5-1	TGCGCCAGCAGCACGGGACAGGGCACAGATACGCAGTATTTT	CASSTGQGTDTQYF
NA	TRBJ2-7	14	TRBV7-8	TGTGCCAGCAGCCGAGGGGGACAAACCTACGAGCAGTACTTC	CASSRGGQTYEQYF
TRBD2	TRBJ2-1	14	TRBV30	TGTGCCTGGGGCAGACTAGCCGGCGGGAATGAGCAGTTCTTC	CAWGRLAGGNEQFF
NA	TRBJ1-6	13	TRBV30	TGTGCCTGGAAAGACAGTCGCTATTCACCCCTCCACTTT	CAWKDSRYSPLHF
TRBD1	TRBJ1-1	13	TRBV29-1	TGCAGCGTTGCGGACAGGCTGAACACTGAAGCTTTCTTT	CSVADRLNTEAFF
NA	TRBJ2-7	15	TRBV5-4	TGTGCCAGCAGTTTGATGGGACACCAGACCTACGAGCAGTACTTC	CASSLMGHQTYEQYF